A selection of T cell receptor beta chains follows, all from one sample in a study of OX40 agonist ivuxolimab in advanced cancers. Here immunoSEQ multiplex PCR was the method, and the copy in TCRdb shows in-frame clones only, minus some. Here the sample spans approximately 84,000 clones, about 85% being singletons. The input for sequencing was CD4+ or CD8+ T cells sorted from blood, taken in a trial of the OX40 agonist ivuxolimab. The receptor source for this set is an adult with an advanced solid tumor such as melanoma, head and neck, liver or kidney cancer. CDR3s include the opening cysteine and the closing phenylalanine or tryptophan. A D gene is named only where the DNA matches it firmly. The size field is filled for only some rows; it gives once, few, many or a size class.

size: .
V: TRBV19
J: TRBJ2-7
D: .
DNA: TGTGCCAGTAGTATGGTCCAGGACTTTACCTACGAGCAGTACTTC
CDR3: CASSMVQDFTYEQYF

size: .
V: TRBV19
J: TRBJ2-7
D: .
DNA: TGTGCCAGTAGTCGCACCTCTAACTCCTACGAGCAGTACTTC
CDR3: CASSRTSNSYEQYF

size: .
V: TRBV18
J: TRBJ1-2
D: TRBD1
DNA: TGTGCCAGCTCTCGCCGGACAGGGGCAGACGAAGGCTACACCTTC
CDR3: CASSRRTGADEGYTF

size: .
V: TRBV4-1
J: TRBJ1-1
D: TRBD1
DNA: TGCGCCAGCAGCCAGGTCGCCCGGGACAGGGGGGCTGAAGCTTTCTTT
CDR3: CASSQVARDRGAEAFF

size: .
V: TRBV4-1
J: TRBJ2-3
D: .
DNA: TGCGCCAGCAGCCTTAGGGCAGATACGCAGTATTTT
CDR3: CASSLRADTQYF

size: .
V: TRBV6-1
J: TRBJ2-2
D: .
DNA: TGTGCCAGCAGTCGGACATTTGAAAACACCGGGGAGCTGTTTTTT
CDR3: CASSRTFENTGELFF

size: .
V: TRBV7-2
J: TRBJ2-7
D: .
DNA: TGTGCCAGCAGCTCCGGCGGGCAGTACTTC
CDR3: CASSSGGQYF

size: .
V: TRBV25-1
J: TRBJ2-6
D: .
DNA: TGTGCCAGCAGTGGGCGGCAGGGTAAACCTGGGGCCAACGTCCTGACTTTC
CDR3: CASSGRQGKPGANVLTF

size: .
V: TRBV19
J: TRBJ1-5
D: .
DNA: TGTGCCAGTAGTATGGTTTCGGGAGGGCCTCAGCCCCAGCATTTT
CDR3: CASSMVSGGPQPQHF

size: .
V: TRBV27
J: TRBJ2-2
D: .
DNA: TGTGCCAGCAGTTTAGACAGGAACACCGGGGAGCTGTTTTTT
CDR3: CASSLDRNTGELFF

size: .
V: TRBV27
J: TRBJ2-1
D: .
DNA: TGTGCCAGCAGTTTAAAGGTGGTGACCTACAATGAGCAGTTCTTC
CDR3: CASSLKVVTYNEQFF

size: .
V: TRBV19
J: TRBJ2-3
D: TRBD1
DNA: TGTGCCAGTAGTCCCCGGGACAGGAACACAGATACGCAGTATTTT
CDR3: CASSPRDRNTDTQYF

size: .
V: TRBV6-5
J: TRBJ2-7
D: TRBD2
DNA: TGTGCCAGCAGGCGGACTAGCGGGATATACGAGCAGTACTTC
CDR3: CASRRTSGIYEQYF

size: .
V: TRBV18
J: TRBJ2-5
D: .
DNA: TGTGCCAGCTCACCAGGTGGCGGCACAGGGACCCAGTACTTC
CDR3: CASSPGGGTGTQYF

size: .
V: TRBV6-5
J: TRBJ2-1
D: .
DNA: TGTGCCAGCAGTTACTCCGCCCTGTCTGAGCAGTTCTTC
CDR3: CASSYSALSEQFF

size: .
V: TRBV25-1
J: TRBJ2-7
D: .
DNA: TGTGCCAGCAGTGCCTCCCGGGCCGCCCCTGAGCAGTACTTC
CDR3: CASSASRAAPEQYF

size: .
V: TRBV5-1
J: TRBJ2-4
D: .
DNA: TGCGCCAGCAGCACCCAAGGACAGTCCAAAAACATTCAGTACTTC
CDR3: CASSTQGQSKNIQYF

size: .
V: TRBV29-1
J: TRBJ2-5
D: .
DNA: TGCAGCGTCCGACTAGACGGACAGACCCAGTACTTC
CDR3: CSVRLDGQTQYF

size: .
V: TRBV25-1
J: TRBJ1-2
D: TRBD1
DNA: TGTGCCAGCAGTGATCTTCAGCAGGGGGGCTATGGCTACACCTTC
CDR3: CASSDLQQGGYGYTF

size: .
V: TRBV4-2
J: TRBJ2-1
D: TRBD2
DNA: TGTGCCAGCAGCCTGCAAGGGACTAGCGGGAGAGATGAGCAGTTCTTC
CDR3: CASSLQGTSGRDEQFF

size: .
V: TRBV5-4
J: TRBJ2-3
D: TRBD2
DNA: TGTGCCAGCAGCACCTCACTAGCGGGCCTTAGCACAGATACGCAGTATTTT
CDR3: CASSTSLAGLSTDTQYF

size: .
V: TRBV5-4
J: TRBJ1-2
D: TRBD1
DNA: TGTGCCAGCAGCCCAGGGGGCAGTAGCTATGGCTACACCTTC
CDR3: CASSPGGSSYGYTF

size: .
V: TRBV19
J: TRBJ1-1
D: .
DNA: TGTGCCAGTAGATCGGTCGGGGGGCGAGGGGGAACTGAAGCTTTCTTT
CDR3: CASRSVGGRGGTEAFF

size: few
V: TRBV7-2
J: TRBJ2-3
D: .
DNA: TGTGCCAGCAGCTTGGGCCACTTAGATACGCAGTATTTT
CDR3: CASSLGHLDTQYF

size: .
V: TRBV7-3
J: TRBJ2-6
D: .
DNA: TGTGCCAGCGCGCTGGGGCAGTACTCTGGGGCCAACGTCCTGACTTTC
CDR3: CASALGQYSGANVLTF

size: once
V: TRBV2
J: TRBJ1-1
D: .
DNA: TGTGCCAGCAGCACGCGGAGAGGTGGGACTGAAGCTTTCTTT
CDR3: CASSTRRGGTEAFF

size: .
V: TRBV6-1
J: TRBJ1-5
D: .
DNA: TGTGCCAGCATTGGAGCGGGGGGCCTCAATCAGCCCCAGCATTTT
CDR3: CASIGAGGLNQPQHF

size: .
V: TRBV18
J: TRBJ2-5
D: .
DNA: TGTGCCAGCTCGCTAGCGTTGGGAGAGACCCAGTACTTC
CDR3: CASSLALGETQYF

size: .
V: TRBV6-5
J: TRBJ1-5
D: .
DNA: TGTGCCAGCAGAAGGGACGGCAATCAGCCCCAGCATTTT
CDR3: CASRRDGNQPQHF

size: .
V: TRBV5-1
J: TRBJ2-3
D: TRBD2
DNA: TGCGCCAGCAGCTTAGCGACTAGCGGGAGGCGAACCCAAGATACGCAGTATTTT
CDR3: CASSLATSGRRTQDTQYF

size: .
V: TRBV21-1
J: TRBJ1-2
D: .
DNA: TGTGCCAGCAGCAAACCCCCTGTTAACAGAATAAACTATGGCTACACCTTC
CDR3: CASSKPPVNRINYGYTF

size: .
V: TRBV7-9
J: TRBJ1-2
D: .
DNA: TGTGCCAGCAGCTTAATGGGGGTCACCAGCTATGGCTACACCTTC
CDR3: CASSLMGVTSYGYTF

size: .
V: TRBV6-5
J: TRBJ1-2
D: TRBD1
DNA: TGTGCCAGCAGTTGGGACAGCAAAAACTATGGCTACACCTTC
CDR3: CASSWDSKNYGYTF

size: once
V: TRBV7-7
J: TRBJ2-3
D: .
DNA: TGTGCCAGCAGCTTAAGGCCAGGGAGAACAGATACGCAGTATTTT
CDR3: CASSLRPGRTDTQYF

size: .
V: TRBV6-5
J: TRBJ1-6
D: .
DNA: TGTGCCAGCACCGAGCGCTACGGGAATTCACCCCTCCACTTT
CDR3: CASTERYGNSPLHF

size: few
V: TRBV7-7
J: TRBJ1-3
D: .
DNA: TGTGCCAGCAGCCCCGGTGGGGTAACGGGAGGAAACACCATATATTTT
CDR3: CASSPGGVTGGNTIYF

size: .
V: TRBV19
J: TRBJ1-1
D: .
DNA: TGTGCCAGTAGTATTGAGGCGAAGAACACTGAAGCTTTCTTT
CDR3: CASSIEAKNTEAFF

size: .
V: TRBV27
J: TRBJ1-3
D: TRBD1
DNA: TGTGCCAGCAGCCGCAACCCCCTGGGACAGGGGTCTGGAAACACCATATATTTT
CDR3: CASSRNPLGQGSGNTIYF

size: .
V: TRBV7-2
J: TRBJ2-7
D: TRBD2
DNA: TGTGCCAGCAGCTTAAGGACTAGCGGCTACGAGCAGTACTTC
CDR3: CASSLRTSGYEQYF

size: few
V: TRBV18
J: TRBJ1-5
D: TRBD1
DNA: TGTGCCAGCTCACCAAACTCGGGACAGTCCCACAATCAGCCCCAGCATTTT
CDR3: CASSPNSGQSHNQPQHF

size: .
V: TRBV6-1
J: TRBJ1-2
D: TRBD1
DNA: TGTGCCAGCAGTGACGGACAGGGTGGCTACTATGGCTACACCTTC
CDR3: CASSDGQGGYYGYTF

size: .
V: TRBV5-5
J: TRBJ1-6
D: .
DNA: TGTGCCAGCAGCTTGATGGGGGATTCACCCCTCCACTTT
CDR3: CASSLMGDSPLHF

size: .
V: TRBV2
J: TRBJ1-3
D: .
DNA: TGTGCCAGCAGAGCTACAGGGTTTGGAAACACCATATATTTT
CDR3: CASRATGFGNTIYF

size: .
V: TRBV14
J: TRBJ2-6
D: .
DNA: TGTGCCAGCAGCCAAGTGCCGGGAATATCTGGGGCCAACGTCCTGACTTTC
CDR3: CASSQVPGISGANVLTF

size: .
V: TRBV19
J: TRBJ1-5
D: .
DNA: TGTGCCAGTAGTATAGGTTCAGGGAGGGCCAATCAGCCCCAGCATTTT
CDR3: CASSIGSGRANQPQHF

size: .
V: TRBV7-2
J: TRBJ1-3
D: TRBD1
DNA: TGTGCCAGCGCACAAGACAGGGTGGGCGGAAACACCATATATTTT
CDR3: CASAQDRVGGNTIYF

size: .
V: TRBV11-1
J: TRBJ2-1
D: TRBD1
DNA: TGTGCCAGCAGCCAATCGGGACAGGGCAATGAGCAGTTCTTC
CDR3: CASSQSGQGNEQFF

size: .
V: TRBV4-1
J: TRBJ2-3
D: .
DNA: TGCGCCAGCAGCCGAACAGGGCTCACAGATACGCAGTATTTT
CDR3: CASSRTGLTDTQYF

size: few
V: TRBV10-3
J: TRBJ1-5
D: TRBD1
DNA: TGTGCCATCGGATCGGACAGGGGAAAGGGTCAGCCCCAGCATTTT
CDR3: CAIGSDRGKGQPQHF

size: few
V: TRBV18
J: TRBJ2-7
D: TRBD2
DNA: TGTGCCAGCTCACCTCGGGAGGGGGGCTACGAGCAGTACTTC
CDR3: CASSPREGGYEQYF

size: few
V: TRBV19
J: TRBJ1-1
D: TRBD1
DNA: TGTGCCAGTAGATGGACAGGAGAGCCTATGAACACTGAAGCTTTCTTT
CDR3: CASRWTGEPMNTEAFF

size: .
V: TRBV29-1
J: TRBJ2-3
D: TRBD2
DNA: TGCAGCGTACCTAGCGGGATTGGGACAGATACGCAGTATTTT
CDR3: CSVPSGIGTDTQYF

size: .
V: TRBV10-3
J: TRBJ2-3
D: .
DNA: TGTGCCATCAGTGATGGGGTAGATACGCAGTATTTT
CDR3: CAISDGVDTQYF

size: .
V: TRBV7-8
J: TRBJ2-2
D: TRBD1
DNA: TGTGCCAGCAGCGCCGACAGGGGGCAGTCCACCGGGGAGCTGTTTTTT
CDR3: CASSADRGQSTGELFF